This section outlines one TCR beta chain sequence together with its context. The antigen is undetermined. Germline CDR1 and CDR2: SGHRS and YFSETQ. The V and J ends lost 0 bases and 6 bases respectively, with 13 bases between them. The CDR3 spans 15 residues. The assay was immunoSEQ multiplex PCR, and TCRdb's table has in-frame clones only and misses some. The data show 85,000 to 90,000 clones, with about 87% seen just once and around 17% held by the top ten. These data originate in a study of radiotherapy plus CTLA-4 blockade in lung cancer. Overall study context: Disease control was seen in over 25% of patients, objective responses in 18%.

Notes on the study in general: Expansion in blood of tumor-derived TCR clones was seen after radiotherapy plus ipilimumab. Reportedly, early blood T cell clone dynamics best predicted response, with interferon-beta.

Those patients who had chemo-refractory metastatic non-small-cell lung cancer were given focal radiation along with CTLA-4 blockade through ipilimumab. This TCR was recovered from a human donor with non-small cell lung cancer that progressed on radiotherapy plus ipilimumab. The sequences come from peripheral blood, collected from a patient treated with radiotherapy plus ipilimumab. This chain uses TRBV5-1 with TRBJ1-5, with D uncertain. CDR3 loop: CASSLDPVGGQPQHF. Written as DNA, the CDR3 is TGCGCCAGCAGCTTGGATCCGGTGGGTGGTCAGCCCCAGCATTTT. The complete variable domain, with remaining parts taken from reference TRBV5-1 and TRBJ1-5, reads KAGVTQTPRYLIKTRGQQVTLSCSPISGHRSVSWYQQTPGQGLQFLFEYFSETQRNKGNFPGRFSGRQFSNSRSEMNVSTLELGDSALYLCASSLDPVGGQPQHFGDGTRLSIL.